This entry concerns a single TCR beta chain. The antigen is not known. This CDR3 is also generated by other DNA sequences in the sample. The CDR3 is 14 amino acids. V was trimmed by 4 bases and J by 4 bases, leaving 11 bases between them. Germline V CDR1 and CDR2: SEHNR, FQNEAQ (reference sequence). Samples underwent the assay at deep level. Produced via immunoSEQ multiplex PCR; TCRdb's table is partial and in-frame only. The sample carries about 680,000 clones, 92% recorded once. The sample belongs to a study of shared clonotypes between healthy human individuals. Study at large: The study drew on a couple of women and three men aged 18 to 49 as donors. Findings and limits, study-wide: Clonotypes not shared had lower generation probabilities than those common to all four donors. Sample collection involved blood only; tissue repertoires are likely different.

Naive CD8 cells, CD45RO-negative and positively selected for CCR7, excluded terminally differentiated effector memory CD45RA+ cells. The receptor was derived from a man aged 25 to 40 in good health. The gene calls are TRBV7-9 and TRBJ2-1, with D possibly being TRBD2 (6 bases). Sequencing used naive CD8+ T cells sorted from blood. The CDR3 here is CASSSGTSYNEQFF. DNA of the CDR3: TGTGCCAGCAGCTCCGGGACTTCTTACAATGAGCAGTTCTTC.